This paragraph covers one T cell receptor beta chain sequence. This specimen belongs to a study of blood T cell repertoires in COVID-19. Across the whole study: T cells, B-cell-depleted T cells, or PBMCs supplied cDNA or gDNA.

Looked up from germline, CDR1 is SGHDN and CDR2 is FVKESK. V dropped 1 base and J dropped 0 bases, with 9 bases sitting between them. The CDR3 covers 15 residues. Measured with immunoSEQ multiplex PCR; TCRdb has only the in-frame clones, and not every one. The sample holds around 100,000 clones, about 86% seen once. The material sequenced was peripheral blood. The sequence was obtained from a man in his sixties with acute or convalescent COVID-19. This chain connects TRBV14 to TRBJ1-2; D is ambiguous. CDR3 bases: TGTGCCAGCAGCCAAGCTACAGTCGCTAACTATGGCTACACCTTC. Translation: CASSQATVANYGYTF.